The 8 T cell receptor beta chains in this list originate from one sample, sequenced in a study of identical twins. Via MiXCR, TCRdb re-called the 5' RACE reads, giving one row per CDR3 protein. The table shows about 700,000 distinct CDR3 sequences, with around 6% occurring only once. Input material: naive T cells sorted from blood. These receptors originate from a man between 18 and 35 years old in good health.

This clonotype has only a few counts. The V and J genes are TRBV5-1 and TRBJ2-5, with TRBD1 identical over 8 bases. Germline trimming cut 4 bases from V and 2 bases from J; bases unmatched to any gene: 7. The V gene's germline CDR1 is SGHRS and CDR2 YFSETQ. This CDR3 has 15 residues. DNA of the CDR3: TGCGCCAGCAGCCGAGGGACAGGTTGGCAAGAGACCCAGTACTTC. Translated: CASSRGTGWQETQYF. Full variable domain (outside the CDR3, taken from reference TRBV5-1 and TRBJ2-5): KAGVTQTPRYLIKTRGQQVTLSCSPISGHRSVSWYQQTPGQGLQFLFEYFSETQRNKGNFPGRFSGRQFSNSRSEMNVSTLELGDSALYLCASSRGTGWQETQYFGPGTRLLVL.

Ten or more counts support this clonotype. V usage is TRBV12-3 or TRBV12-4 and J usage is TRBJ2-1; TRBD2 might be the D (6 bases). CDR3 size: 16 residues. Trimming pared 2 bases from V and 7 bases from J, leaving 18 bases between. The CDR3 nucleotides are TGTGCCAGCAGTTTAACAGTTCCCGGGAGAAAAAATGAGCAGTTCTTC. Protein product: CASSLTVPGRKNEQFF.

The table lists this clonotype with many counts. This chain uses TRBV20-1 with TRBJ1-1; possibly TRBD1 for D (6 bases). Germline CDR1 is DFQATT and CDR2 is SNEGSKA (reference sequence). Trimming removed 1 base from V and 2 bases from J, with 11 bases in between. CDR3 length: 14 residues. In DNA, the CDR3 is TGCAGTGCTAGAGGGGGGGGCCGTAACACTGAAGCTTTCTTT. Its translation is CSARGGGRNTEAFF.

This clonotype was counted between two and nine times. The chain uses TRBV7-2 and TRBJ1-5; 7 nucleotides align to TRBD1. Germline assignment: CDR1 SGHTA and CDR2 FQGNSA. V lost 7 bases to trimming and J lost 7 bases; unmatched junction nucleotides: 7. The CDR3 has 13 residues. The DNA of the CDR3 is TGTGCCAGCACCGACAGGGTAGGGCAGCCCCAGCATTTT. As protein: CASTDRVGQPQHF.

This clonotype was seen repeatedly, ten times or more. The chain couples TRBV12-3 or TRBV12-4 to TRBJ2-7, with TRBD2 matching 9 bases. The CDR3 is made up of 15 amino acids. Trimming took 5 bases from V and 3 from J; bases not matched to a gene: 8. CDR3 nucleotides: TGTGCCAGCAGTCAAATTAGCGGGAGTGTCTACGAGCAGTACGTC. It is translated as CASSQISGSVYEQYV.

This clonotype was counted between two and nine times. This chain links TRBV7-3 with TRBJ1-1; D remains ambiguous. Trimming pared 1 base from V and 1 base from J, leaving 16 bases between. From germline, CDR1 is SGHTA and CDR2 FQGTGA. This CDR3 has 17 amino acids. The CDR3 loop reads CASSLKSVGRGNTEAFF. DNA of the CDR3: TGTGCCAGCAGCTTAAAATCCGTCGGTCGCGGGAACACTGAAGCTTTCTTT.

This clonotype was observed many times. The gene calls are TRBV5-1 and TRBJ2-1; TRBD2 might be the D (5 bases). The germline V gene has CDR1 SGHRS and CDR2 YFSETQ. The CDR3 is 13 residues long. Trimming took 0 bases from V and 9 from J, leaving 10 bases between them. The CDR3 nucleotides are TGCGCCAGCAGCTTGGTAGGAGGCAGTGAGCAGTTCTTC. It specifies CASSLVGGSEQFF.

The chain couples TRBV28 to TRBJ2-5; D gene ambiguous. Looked up from germline, CDR1 is MDHEN and CDR2 is SYDVKM. Trimming cost V 4 bases and J 4 bases, with 13 bases left between them. The CDR3 length is 14 residues. The DNA of the CDR3 is TGTGCCAGCAGTTCCCCGACCCCCGGAGAGACCCAGTACTTC. This translates into CASSSPTPGETQYF.